These 13 T cell receptor beta chains came from one sample sequenced in a study of tumor and adjacent non-tumor tissue in lung cancer. Three rounds of nested PCR, following a modified ARM-PCR protocol, produced the TCRbeta library. TCRdb fed the multiplex PCR reads into MiXCR, producing one record per CDR3 protein. The sample lists fewer than 120,000 distinct CDR3 sequences, over 75% occurring once. The template was RNA from unsorted bulk tissue. The sample was lung tumor tissue. These TCRs come from a man in his 70s with non-small cell lung cancer.

As for this clonotype: Since a much larger clone is just one base distant, this may be a read error. The rearrangement links TRBV20-1 to TRBJ2-7, with 9 bases matching TRBD1. V was pared by 7 bases and J by 4 bases, with 8 bases of the junction left unmatched. In germline, CDR1 is DFQATT, CDR2 SNEGSKA (reference sequence). The CDR3 is 13 residues long. The CDR3 spells CSVDRGSLYEQYF. The DNA for the CDR3 is TGCAGTGTCGACAGGGGGTCCCTATACGAGCAGTACTTC.

For this clonotype: At one end, the junction sequence differs from germline, possibly due to a read error. The chain employs TRBV4-1 and TRBJ2-3; D ambiguous. The CDR3 has 16 residues. The germline CDR1 and CDR2 sequences are MGHRA and YSYEKL. CDR3 sequence: CASSQGVQRSRDMQYF. The CDR3 DNA reads TGCGCCAGCAGCCAAGGTGTACAGCGTAGCAGAGATATGCAGTATTTT.

For this clonotype: One junction end disagrees with the germline gene, perhaps due to a read error. The V gene is TRBV11-2, the J gene TRBJ2-6; TRBD1 might be the D (5 bases). The CDR3 contains 17 residues. Germline CDR1 and CDR2: SGHAT and FQNNGV. CDR3 protein: CTNSLGLTNPGAKVLTF. The CDR3 bases are TGTACCAACAGCTTGGGGTTAACTAACCCTGGGGCCAAGGTCCTGACTTTC.

The J gene is TRBJ2-5, the V gene TRBV29-1; a possible D gene is TRBD1 (5 bases). CDR1 SQVTM and CDR2 ANQGSEA come from the germline V gene. The V end was cut by 7 bases, the J end by 12 bases, with 33 bases between. The CDR3 contains 16 residues. Written as DNA, the CDR3 is TGCAGCGCCAAGCCCTACCTCCAGAAAGGCCAAGAGACAGAGTACTTC. Translated: CSAKPYLQKGQETEYF.

This clonotype was counted only a few times. One junction end disagrees with the germline gene, perhaps due to a read error. The CDR3 region is CASSAGQRSQETQYF. CDR3 sequence (DNA): TGCGCCAGCAGCGCGGGACAGCGGTCCCAAGAGACCCAATACTTC. V usage is TRBV4-1 and J usage is TRBJ2-5; D may be TRBD1 (7 bases). Germline lookup yields CDR1 MGHRA and CDR2 YSYEKL. This CDR3 has 15 amino acids.

This chain connects TRBV20-1 to TRBJ2-1; D is unclear. Trimming took off 4 bases at V and 0 bases at J, with 16 bases between the two ends. The CDR3 sequence is 16 residues long. Germline V gives CDR1 DFQATT, CDR2 SNEGSKA (reference sequence). The CDR3 loop reads CSAKGARVGSYNEQFF. The CDR3 DNA reads as TGCAGTGCTAAAGGTGCTCGAGTGGGCTCCTACAATGAGCAGTTCTTC.

This clonotype was detected ten times or more. The rearrangement links TRBV7-3 to TRBJ2-1; the D is unclear. The CDR3 runs to 13 residues. From germline, CDR1 is SGHTA and CDR2 FQGTGA. Trimming took 6 bases from V and 0 from J, leaving 6 bases between them. CDR3 sequence reads: CASSRSSYNEQFF. In DNA form, the CDR3 reads TGTGCCAGCAGTCGGAGCTCCTACAATGAGCAGTTCTTC.

The genes are TRBV14 and TRBJ2-3, with a tentative D call TRBD1 (5 bases). The DNA end favors TRBJ1-5, so the J call may be wrong. The CDR3 is 15 amino acids. Germline values: CDR1 SGHDN, CDR2 FVKESK. CDR3 DNA sequence: TGTGTCAACACCCGGGACTCCTATGCCACAGATACACAGCATTTT. Translation gives CVNTRDSYATDTQHF.

With respect to this clonotype: A much larger clone lies a single base off, so this may be a read error. The CDR3 loop reads CANRTSGTQETQYF. CDR3 DNA: TGTGCCAACAGGACTAGCGGGACTCAAGAGACCCAGTACTTC. The gene calls are TRBV28 and TRBJ2-5; 12 nucleotides match TRBD2. Germline values: CDR1 MDHEN, CDR2 SYDVKM. V lost 10 bases, J lost 2 bases, and 5 bases stayed unmatched. There are 14 residues in the CDR3.

About this clonotype itself: An end of the junction differs from the germline gene, which may be a read error. J is TRBJ2-7 and V is TRBV10-3, with D possibly being TRBD1 (6 bases). This CDR3 has 14 amino acids. Germline V gives CDR1 ENHRY, CDR2 SYGVKD. CDR3 loop: CVISGTGTPYEQYF. The CDR3, as DNA: TGTGTCATCAGTGGTACAGGGACCCCCTACGAGCAGTACTTC.

Concerning this clonotype: Mismatch with germline at one junction end may stem from a read error. The rearrangement links TRBV7-9 to TRBJ2-1; possibly TRBD1 for D (6 bases). The germline CDR1 and CDR2 sequences are SEHNR and FQNEAQ (reference sequence). This CDR3 spans 15 amino acids. As DNA, the CDR3 is TGTGCCAGTAGCCCCTCCAGGGGCGGAAACAATGAGCTGTTCTTC. Encoded protein: CASSPSRGGNNELFF.

The chain joins TRBV29-1 to TRBJ1-2; D gene uncertain. This CDR3 region has 16 residues. Germline CDR1 SQVTM, CDR2 ANQGSEA. The CDR3 is CTVVPCQSSGEDGYTF. CDR3 sequence (DNA): TGCACAGTTGTCCCCTGTCAATCCTCGGGAGAAGATGGCTACACCTTC.

About this clonotype itself: At one end, the junction sequence differs from germline, possibly due to a read error. The chain employs TRBV11-2 and TRBJ2-2, with a possible D match to TRBD2 (5 bases). Per the germline V gene, CDR1 is SGHAT and CDR2 is FQNNGV. This CDR3 spans 14 amino acids. CDR3 in amino acids: CASSLDCQSGERFF. CDR3 sequence (DNA): TGTGCCAGCAGCCTTGACTGTCAGTCCGGGGAGCGGTTTTTT.